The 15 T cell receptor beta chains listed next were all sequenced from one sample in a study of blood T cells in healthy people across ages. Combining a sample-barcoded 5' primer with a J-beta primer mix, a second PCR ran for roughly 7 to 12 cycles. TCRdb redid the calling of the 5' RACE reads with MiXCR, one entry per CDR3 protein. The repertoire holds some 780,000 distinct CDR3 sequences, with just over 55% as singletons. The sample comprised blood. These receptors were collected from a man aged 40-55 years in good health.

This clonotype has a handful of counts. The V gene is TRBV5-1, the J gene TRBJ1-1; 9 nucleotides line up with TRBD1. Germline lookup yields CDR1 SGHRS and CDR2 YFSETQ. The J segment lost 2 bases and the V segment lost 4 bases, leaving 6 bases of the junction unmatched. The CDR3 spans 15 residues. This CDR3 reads CASSPLTGGNTEAFF. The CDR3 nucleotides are TGCGCCAGCAGCCCATTGACAGGGGGTAACACTGAAGCTTTCTTT.

CDR3 nucleotides: TGCAGTGCTGCCCGGGACGGACTGAACACTGAAGCTTTCTTT. Protein: CSAARDGLNTEAFF. The rearrangement uses TRBV20-1 and TRBJ1-1; perhaps TRBD1 as D (5 bases). The ends were cut back, 5 bases at V and 0 bases at J, with 13 bases in the middle. CDR1 and CDR2 from the germline V gene are DFQATT and SNEGSKA (reference sequence). The CDR3 length is 14 residues.

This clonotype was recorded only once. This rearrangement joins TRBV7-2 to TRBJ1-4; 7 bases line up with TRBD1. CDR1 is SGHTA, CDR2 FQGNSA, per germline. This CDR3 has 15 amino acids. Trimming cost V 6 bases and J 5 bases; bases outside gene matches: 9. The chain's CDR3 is CASRSPGQRNEKLFF. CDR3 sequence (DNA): TGTGCCAGCAGATCTCCGGGACAGCGGAATGAAAAACTGTTTTTT.

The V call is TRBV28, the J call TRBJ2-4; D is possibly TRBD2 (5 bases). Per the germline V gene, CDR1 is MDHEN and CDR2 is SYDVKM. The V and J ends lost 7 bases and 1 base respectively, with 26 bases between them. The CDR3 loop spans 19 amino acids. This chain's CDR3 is CASNSLKSTGLEAKNIQYF. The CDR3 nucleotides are TGTGCCAGCAACTCTCTGAAGTCGACTGGACTTGAGGCCAAAAACATTCAGTACTTC.

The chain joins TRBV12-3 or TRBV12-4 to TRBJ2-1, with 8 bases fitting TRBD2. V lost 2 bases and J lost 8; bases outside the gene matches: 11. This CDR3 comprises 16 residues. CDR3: CASSLIRWAGGYEQFF. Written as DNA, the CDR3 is TGTGCCAGCAGTTTAATTAGGTGGGCGGGGGGCTATGAGCAGTTCTTC.

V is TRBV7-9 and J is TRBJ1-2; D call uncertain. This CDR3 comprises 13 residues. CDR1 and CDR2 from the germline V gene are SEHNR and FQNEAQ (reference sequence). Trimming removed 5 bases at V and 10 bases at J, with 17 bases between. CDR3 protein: CASSPPNSRAYTF. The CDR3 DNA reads TGTGCCAGCAGCCCCCCTAACTCAAGGGCCTACACCTTC.

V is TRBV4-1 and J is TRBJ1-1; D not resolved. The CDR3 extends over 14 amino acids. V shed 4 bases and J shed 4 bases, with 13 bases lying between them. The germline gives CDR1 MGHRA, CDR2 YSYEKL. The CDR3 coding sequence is TGCGCCAGCAGCCCCGGTTGGCGGACCACTGAAGCTTTCTTT. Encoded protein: CASSPGWRTTEAFF.

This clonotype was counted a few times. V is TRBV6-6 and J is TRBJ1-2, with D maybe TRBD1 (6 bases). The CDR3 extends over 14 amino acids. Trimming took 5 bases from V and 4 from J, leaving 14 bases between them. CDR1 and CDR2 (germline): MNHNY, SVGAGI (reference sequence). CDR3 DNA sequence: TGTGCCAGCAGTAACCCTGGGGGGCCCTATGGCTACACCTTC. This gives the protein CASSNPGGPYGYTF.

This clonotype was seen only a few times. The CDR3 sequence is CASTEQGSGANVLTF. CDR3 bases: TGTGCCAGCACCGAACAGGGGAGTGGGGCCAACGTCCTGACTTTC. The chain is built from TRBV6-6 and TRBJ2-6; 7 bases line up with TRBD1. Trimming removed 7 bases from V and 3 bases from J; junction bases left unmatched: 6. The length of the CDR3 is 15 residues. Per germline, CDR1 MNHNY and CDR2 SVGAGI (reference sequence).

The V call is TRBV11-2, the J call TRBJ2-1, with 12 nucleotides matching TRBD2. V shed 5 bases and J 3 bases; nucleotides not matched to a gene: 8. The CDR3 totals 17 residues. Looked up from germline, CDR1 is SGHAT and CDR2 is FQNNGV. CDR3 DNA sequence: TGTGCCAGCAGCCGAGGACTAGCGGGAAATTACTACAATGAGCAGTTCTTC. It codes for CASSRGLAGNYYNEQFF. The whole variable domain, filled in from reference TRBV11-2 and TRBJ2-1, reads EAGVAQSPRYKIIEKRQSVAFWCNPISGHATLYWYQQILGQGPKLLIQFQNNGVVDDSQLPKDRFSAERLKGVDSTLKIQPAKLEDSAVYLCASSRGLAGNYYNEQFFGPGTRLTVL.

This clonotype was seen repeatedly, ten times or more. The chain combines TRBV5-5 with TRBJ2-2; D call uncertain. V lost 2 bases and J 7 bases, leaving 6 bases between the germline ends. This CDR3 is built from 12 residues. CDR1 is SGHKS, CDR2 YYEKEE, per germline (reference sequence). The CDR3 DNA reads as TGTGCCAGCAGCTTCGGTCACGGGGAGCTGTTTTTT. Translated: CASSFGHGELFF.

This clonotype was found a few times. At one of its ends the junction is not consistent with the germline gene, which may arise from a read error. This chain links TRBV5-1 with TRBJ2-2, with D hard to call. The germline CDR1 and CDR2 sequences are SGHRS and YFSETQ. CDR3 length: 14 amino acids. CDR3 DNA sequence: TGTGCCAGCAGCTTAGACGCGAACACCGGGGAGCTGTTTTTT. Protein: CASSLDANTGELFF. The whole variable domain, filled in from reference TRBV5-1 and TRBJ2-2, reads KAGVTQTPRYLIKTRGQQVTLSCSPISGHRSVSWYQQTPGQGLQFLFEYFSETQRNKGNFPGRFSGRQFSNSRSEMNVSTLELGDSALYLCASSLDANTGELFFGEGSRLTVL.

CDR3 in DNA: TGCGCCAGCAGCTTACGGACAGGGGAGTTGTATGGCTACACCTTC. This gives the protein CASSLRTGELYGYTF. This sequence joins TRBV5-1 and TRBJ1-2, with 9 nucleotides matching TRBD1. The CDR3 covers 15 residues. Germline V gene data show CDR1 as SGHRS and CDR2 as YFSETQ. The J segment lost 5 bases and the V segment lost 2 bases, leaving 7 bases of the junction unmatched.

CDR3 nucleotides: TGTGCCAGCAGTGAGGTAGGGGCGGGCGAGCAGTTCTTC. As protein: CASSEVGAGEQFF. This chain uses TRBV2 with TRBJ2-1; either TRBD1 or TRBD2 may fit D (5 bases each). From germline, CDR1 is SNHLY and CDR2 FYNNEI. This CDR3 region has 13 residues. V lost 3 bases to trimming and J lost 10 bases, with 13 bases between them.

The DNA for the CDR3 is TGTGCCAGCAGCCGAGTTGCCGAGCAGTACTTC. This gives the protein CASSRVAEQYF. The chain couples TRBV5-5 to TRBJ2-4; D gene unclear. Gene TRBJ2-7 matches the end of the DNA better, so the J call may be wrong. CDR1 is SGHKS and CDR2 is YYEKEE in the germline V gene (reference sequence). CDR3 length: 11 amino acids.